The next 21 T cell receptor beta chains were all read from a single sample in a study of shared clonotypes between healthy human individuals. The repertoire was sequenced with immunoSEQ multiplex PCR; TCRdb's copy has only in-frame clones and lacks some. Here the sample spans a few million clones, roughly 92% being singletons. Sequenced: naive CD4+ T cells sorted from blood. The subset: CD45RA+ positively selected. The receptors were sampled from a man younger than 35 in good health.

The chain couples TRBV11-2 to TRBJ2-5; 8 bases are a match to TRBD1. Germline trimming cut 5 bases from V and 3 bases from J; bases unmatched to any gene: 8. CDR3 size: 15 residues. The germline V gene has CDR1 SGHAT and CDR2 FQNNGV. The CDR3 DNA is TGTGCCAGCAGCAAGACAGGGGCCGGGGAAGAGACCCAGTACTTC. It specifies CASSKTGAGEETQYF.

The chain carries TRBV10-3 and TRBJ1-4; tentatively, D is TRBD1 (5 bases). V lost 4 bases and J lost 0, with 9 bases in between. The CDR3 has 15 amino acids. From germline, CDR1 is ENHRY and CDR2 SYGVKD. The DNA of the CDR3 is TGTGCCATCAGTGCGGGGCCTTCAACTAATGAAAAACTGTTTTTT. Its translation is CAISAGPSTNEKLFF.

DNA for the CDR3: TGCGCCAGCAGCTTTAGCGGGAGACCCACAGATACGCAGTATTTT. Translating gives CASSFSGRPTDTQYF. The chain is built from TRBV5-1 and TRBJ2-3; 9 bases fit TRBD2. Germline lookup yields CDR1 SGHRS and CDR2 YFSETQ. This CDR3 region has 15 residues. Unmatched junction bases numbered 3, after V lost 2 bases and J lost 2 bases.

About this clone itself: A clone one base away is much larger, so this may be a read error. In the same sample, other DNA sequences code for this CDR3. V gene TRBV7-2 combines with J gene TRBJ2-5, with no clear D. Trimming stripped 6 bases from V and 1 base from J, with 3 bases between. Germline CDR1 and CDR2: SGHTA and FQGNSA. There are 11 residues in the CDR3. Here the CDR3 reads CASSSQETQYF. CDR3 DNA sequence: TGTGCCAGCAGTTCCCAAGAGACCCAGTACTTC. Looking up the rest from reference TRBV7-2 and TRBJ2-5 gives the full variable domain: GAGVSQSPSNKVTEKGKDVELRCDPISGHTALYWYRQSLGQGLEFLIYFQGNSAPDKSGLPSDRFSAERTGGSVSTLTIQRTQQEDSAVYLCASSSQETQYFGPGTRLLVL.

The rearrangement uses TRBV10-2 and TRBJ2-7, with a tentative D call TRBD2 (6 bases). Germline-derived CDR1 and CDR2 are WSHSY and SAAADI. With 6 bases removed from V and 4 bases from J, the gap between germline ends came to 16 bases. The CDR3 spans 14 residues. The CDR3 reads CASRVSAGTYEQYF. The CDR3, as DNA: TGCGCCAGCAGGGTTAGCGCGGGAACTTACGAGCAGTACTTC.

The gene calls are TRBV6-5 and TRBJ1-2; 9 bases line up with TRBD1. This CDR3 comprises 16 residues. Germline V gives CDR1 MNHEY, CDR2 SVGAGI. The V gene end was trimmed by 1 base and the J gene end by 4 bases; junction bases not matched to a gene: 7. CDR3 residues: CASSYLGQGGGYGYTF. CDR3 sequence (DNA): TGTGCCAGCAGTTACTTGGGACAGGGCGGGGGCTATGGCTACACCTTC.

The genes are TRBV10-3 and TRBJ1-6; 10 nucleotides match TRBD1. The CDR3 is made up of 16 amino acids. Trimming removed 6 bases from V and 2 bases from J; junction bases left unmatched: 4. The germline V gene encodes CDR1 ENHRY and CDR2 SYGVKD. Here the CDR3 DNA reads TGTGCCATCAGGGCGGACAGGGGGGCCTATAATTCACCCCTCCACTTT. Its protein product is CAIRADRGAYNSPLHF.

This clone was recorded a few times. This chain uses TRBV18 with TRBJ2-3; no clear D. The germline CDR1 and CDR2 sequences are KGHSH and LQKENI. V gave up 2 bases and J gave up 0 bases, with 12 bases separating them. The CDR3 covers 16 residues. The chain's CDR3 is CASSPVGVSSTDTQYF. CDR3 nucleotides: TGTGCCAGCTCACCAGTCGGCGTTTCTAGCACAGATACGCAGTATTTT. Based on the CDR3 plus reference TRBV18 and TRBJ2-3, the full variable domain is NAGVMQNPRHLVRRRGQEARLRCSPMKGHSHVYWYRQLPEEGLKFMVYLQKENIIDESGMPKERFSAEFPKEGPSILRIQQVVRGDSAAYFCASSPVGVSSTDTQYFGPGTRLTVL.

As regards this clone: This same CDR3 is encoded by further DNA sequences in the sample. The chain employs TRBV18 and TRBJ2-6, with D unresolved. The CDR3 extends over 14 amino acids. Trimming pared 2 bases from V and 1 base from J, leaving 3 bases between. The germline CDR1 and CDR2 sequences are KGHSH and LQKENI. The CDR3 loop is CASSPVSGANVLTF. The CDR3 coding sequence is TGTGCCAGCTCACCAGTTTCTGGGGCCAACGTCCTGACTTTC. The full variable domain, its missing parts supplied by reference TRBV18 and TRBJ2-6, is NAGVMQNPRHLVRRRGQEARLRCSPMKGHSHVYWYRQLPEEGLKFMVYLQKENIIDESGMPKERFSAEFPKEGPSILRIQQVVRGDSAAYFCASSPVSGANVLTFGAGSRLTVL.

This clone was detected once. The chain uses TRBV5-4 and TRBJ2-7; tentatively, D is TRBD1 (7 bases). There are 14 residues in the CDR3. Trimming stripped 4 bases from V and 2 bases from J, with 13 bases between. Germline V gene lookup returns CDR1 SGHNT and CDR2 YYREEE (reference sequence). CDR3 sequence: CASSAGTEAYEQYF. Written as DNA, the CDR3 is TGTGCCAGCAGCGCGGGGACAGAGGCCTACGAGCAGTACTTC.

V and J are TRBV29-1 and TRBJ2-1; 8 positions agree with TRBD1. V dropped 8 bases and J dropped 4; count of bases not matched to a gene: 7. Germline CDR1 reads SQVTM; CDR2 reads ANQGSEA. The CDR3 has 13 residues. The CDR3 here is CSSGDRRYNEQFF. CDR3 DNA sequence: TGCAGCTCCGGGGACAGGAGATACAATGAGCAGTTCTTC.

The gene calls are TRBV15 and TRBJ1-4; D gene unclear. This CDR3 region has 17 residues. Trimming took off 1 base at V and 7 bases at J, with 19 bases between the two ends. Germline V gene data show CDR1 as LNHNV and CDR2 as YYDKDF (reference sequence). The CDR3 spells CATSRVPGNLGTEKLFF. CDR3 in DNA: TGTGCCACCAGCAGAGTTCCTGGCAATCTGGGTACTGAAAAACTGTTTTTT.

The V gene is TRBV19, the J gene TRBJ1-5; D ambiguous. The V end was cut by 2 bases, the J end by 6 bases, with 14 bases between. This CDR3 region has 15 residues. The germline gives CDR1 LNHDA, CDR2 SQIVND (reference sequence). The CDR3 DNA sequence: TGTGCCAGTAGTATAAATCCGGGAGGTAGTCAGCCCCAGCATTTT. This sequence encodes CASSINPGGSQPQHF.

The CDR3 loop is CASSLRGESYNEQFF. For the CDR3, the DNA is TGCGCCAGCAGCTTGCGGGGGGAATCCTACAATGAGCAGTTCTTC. This rearrangement joins TRBV5-1 to TRBJ2-1, with 7 bases identical to TRBD2. Germline V lookup: CDR1 SGHRS, CDR2 YFSETQ. The CDR3 is 15 residues long. Trimming took 1 base from V and 1 from J; bases not matched to a gene: 2.

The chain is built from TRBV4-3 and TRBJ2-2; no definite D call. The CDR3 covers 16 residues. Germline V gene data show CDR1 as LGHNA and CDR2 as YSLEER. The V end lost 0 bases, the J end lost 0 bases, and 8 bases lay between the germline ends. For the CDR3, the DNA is TGCGCCAGCAGCCAAGAGGGGTTCGCGAACACCGGGGAGCTGTTTTTT. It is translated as CASSQEGFANTGELFF.

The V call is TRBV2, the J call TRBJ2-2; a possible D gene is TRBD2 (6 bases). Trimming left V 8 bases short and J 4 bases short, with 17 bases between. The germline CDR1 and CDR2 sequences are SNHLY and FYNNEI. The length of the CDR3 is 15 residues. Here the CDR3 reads CASAGERVSTGELFF. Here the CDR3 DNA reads TGTGCCAGCGCCGGCGAGCGGGTTAGCACCGGGGAGCTGTTTTTT.

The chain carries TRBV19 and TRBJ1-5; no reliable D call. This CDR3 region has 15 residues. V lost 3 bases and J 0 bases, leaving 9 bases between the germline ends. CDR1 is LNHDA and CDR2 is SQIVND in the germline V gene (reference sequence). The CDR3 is CASSMTLYSNQPQHF. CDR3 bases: TGTGCCAGTAGTATGACACTTTATAGCAATCAGCCCCAGCATTTT.

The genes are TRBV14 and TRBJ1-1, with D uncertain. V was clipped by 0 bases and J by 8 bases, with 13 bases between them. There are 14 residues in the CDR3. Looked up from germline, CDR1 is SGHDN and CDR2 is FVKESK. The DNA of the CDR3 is TGTGCCAGCAGCCAAGATTGGACGGGGTTGGAAGCTTTCTTT. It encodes CASSQDWTGLEAFF.

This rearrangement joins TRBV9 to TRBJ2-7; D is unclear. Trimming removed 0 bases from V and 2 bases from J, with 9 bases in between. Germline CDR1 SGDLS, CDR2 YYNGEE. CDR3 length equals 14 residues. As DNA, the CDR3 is TGTGCCAGCAGCGTAGCGGGCACGGCCTACGAGCAGTACTTC. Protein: CASSVAGTAYEQYF.

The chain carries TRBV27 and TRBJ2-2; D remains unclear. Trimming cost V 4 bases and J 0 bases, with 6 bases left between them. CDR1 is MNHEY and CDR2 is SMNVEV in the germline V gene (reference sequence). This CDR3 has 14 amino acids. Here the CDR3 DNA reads TGTGCCAGCAGTTGGGGATCGAACACCGGGGAGCTGTTTTTT. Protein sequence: CASSWGSNTGELFF.

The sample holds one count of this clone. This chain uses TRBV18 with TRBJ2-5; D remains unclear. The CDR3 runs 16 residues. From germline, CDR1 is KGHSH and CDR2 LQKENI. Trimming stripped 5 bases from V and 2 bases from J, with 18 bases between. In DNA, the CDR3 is TGTGCCAGCTCATCCGCTCACGGTCCGAAACAAGAGACCCAGTACTTC. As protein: CASSSAHGPKQETQYF.